This T cell receptor (beta chain) was identified in a study of cytomegalovirus exposure and HLA in healthy donors (dated by TCRdb to between 2016 and 2019). At the level of the whole study: An earlier analysis of some 550 of the donors reported 276 Gb of sequence data and some 120 million unique TCR beta sequences from about 179 million T cells. Approximately 300 gigabases of sequencing data and 91 million or so unique TCR sequences made up an early release that covered about 640 HLA-typed donors. The genetic ancestry cluster associated with self-reported Caucasian donors included 81% of the roughly 400 genotyped donors. The study was designed to test whether signatures of past pathogen exposure could be identified by cataloging public T cell receptors. The study used immunosequencing to profile the T cell repertoires of around 600 subjects and linked those repertoires to cytomegalovirus serostatus. Along with the approximately 700-subject first cohort, a separate validation cohort of some 130 different subjects was used. The study combined high-throughput TCR immunosequencing, statistical association of individual TCRs with disease status, and machine learning to predict cytomegalovirus infection status. To study patterns of TCR occurrence, a later analysis re-analyzed previously published TCR beta repertoires from several hundred donors and added high-resolution HLA genotyping. The later analysis used no new phenotypic data to find candidate immune exposures, relying instead on TCR beta sequences and their occurrence across donors. An earlier analysis of around 580 of the donors used high-throughput TCR beta sequencing to judge whether each TCR beta V gene segment behaved as functional or pseudogenic. Alongside the repertoire data, information on donor age, sex, ethnicity and CMV serostatus was compiled. A later genetic analysis took genome-wide SNP genotypes for about 55% of the 666 donors and used that subset as a discovery cohort. All discovery cohort repertoires had been generated using a single sequencing platform. Both class I and class II loci were covered by HLA typing, at four-digit resolution. Typing coverage varied by locus: about 629-640 donors for A, B, C, DRB1 and DQB1; about 520 for DQA1; more than 600 for DPA1; about 450 for DPB1. Because of strong linkage in the cohort, roughly five DR-DQ haplotypes were treated as single units for association and clustering. Among about 390 genotyped donors of the cohort, an average of approximately 240,000 unique TCR beta nucleotide sequences were sequenced per donor, roughly 18% of them non-productive. The study at large found these results: In the study, around 150 TCR beta chains were listed as associated with cytomegalovirus. An earlier analysis of approximately 540 of the donors showed that most TCR beta V segments appeared in productive rearrangements either about 87% or about 30% of the time, which broadly matched IMGT annotations. Correlated functional status among segregating V segments might be attributable to linkage disequilibrium, but an unknown experimental factor could not be ruled out. Assigning TCR associations to individual alleles was difficult when HLA alleles, especially DR and DQ, strongly co-occurred. In vitro tests confirmed that a few of the cytomegalovirus-associated TCR beta chains recognize cytomegalovirus antigens. According to a later analysis, most CMV-associated TCR beta chains appeared to be HLA-restricted, and the HLA associations seemed to be driven largely by CMV exposure. Presence/absence analyses assumed roughly uniform sequencing depth across donors, an assumption that may not hold. In a later analysis, HLA-associated TCR beta chains were found to be more clonally expanded and to have lower generation probabilities than equally common non-associated chains. CMV serostatus was the only immune exposure information available for the cohort. A further reported finding was that TCR beta sequences accurately predicted the HLA-A and HLA-B alleles for most subjects in the first cohort. According to a later analysis, TCR association rates differed among HLA loci, with DRB1 alleles showing the most associated TCRs and HLA-C alleles showing the fewest. Most TCR sequences were seen in very few donors, while some public TCRs were found in many individuals. Because counts were too low, some 17 rarely observed V segments, including chromosome 9 orphons, were excluded from the earlier analysis of 587 of the donors. Because HLA typing was missing for some donors at each locus, association tests included only the typed subset. A later analysis reported that several top co-occurrence clusters appeared linked to parvovirus B19, influenza, CMV and Epstein-Barr virus. Only TCR beta chains were sequenced in this cohort, and the absence of alpha or paired-chain data limited detectable features. The authors suggested that the approach could potentially be extended to other disease states and immunological phenotypes. According to a later genetic analysis, donors in an Asian-associated ancestry cluster had fewer N-insertions in productive TCRs than the approximately 670-donor mean. An association between a missense DCLRE1C variant and V-gene and J-gene trimming of TCR beta chains was found in a later genetic analysis and replicated in an independent cohort. A cluster of highly shared sequence variants was judged likely to represent a technical artifact of the sequencing pipeline. At a false discovery rate of 0.05, a later analysis linked some 17,000 TCR beta sequences to specific HLA alleles. The classifier was reported to diagnose cytomegalovirus status with high specificity and sensitivity in both the original cohort and the validation cohort.

Turning to this clone: Its antigen target is currently unknown. The sample holds no much larger clone one base away, and base qualities are not on file.

The cohort consisted of some 670 healthy bone marrow donors. At the time of sampling, every cohort member was nominally healthy, though immune exposures that went unrecorded were likely present. The donor was CMV seropositive and belonged to the group of 250 to 300 seropositive cohort members. A peripheral blood sample was collected from each donor, and TCR beta sequencing was performed on peripheral blood mononuclear cells. Genomic DNA extraction from the blood cell samples was performed with the Qiagen DNeasy Blood Extraction Kit. Receptor libraries were prepared by the immunoSEQ multiplex PCR assay. For the multiplex PCR, a mixture combining 60 forward primers for TCR Vbeta segments and 13 reverse primers for TCR Jbeta segments was used. Amplification of the CDR3 region of rearranged TCR beta genes was performed with a multiplex PCR assay on genomic DNA. On the Illumina HiSeq System, the amplified TCR beta libraries were sequenced as 87-base-pair reads. Under the source paper's analysis protocol: Across the 700 or so repertoires, a later analysis counted tens of millions of unique TCR beta chains, around 10 million of which were shared by at least two donors. Raw reads were error-corrected and collapsed into unique sequences with a nearest-neighbor algorithm that merged closely related sequences to remove PCR and sequencing errors. Alignment of CDR3 sequences to IMGT reference sequences was used to assign V, D and J gene segments. For a sequence to be retained, at least a six-nucleotide match to both a V gene segment and a J gene segment was required. Rearrangements were classified as productive when the CDR3 lacked stop codons and remained in frame with V and J, and all other rearrangements were classified as non-productive. CDR3 was defined according to IMGT convention as the region running from the second conserved V-encoded cysteine to the conserved J-encoded phenylalanine. In an earlier analysis of around 640 of the donors, sequences lacking an unambiguous match to a single V gene segment were excluded. An earlier analysis of a few hundred of the donors called V segments functional above 56.7% productive rearrangements and segregating when the between-donor standard deviation exceeded 5%. A statistical classification framework was built to diagnose cytomegalovirus status from the catalog of TCR beta chain sequences. In a later analysis, V and J genes were assigned by comparing TCR nucleotide sequences against IMGT/GENE-DB human TR gene sequences. Using the TCRdist pipeline, a later analysis assigned CDR3 sequences along with most-parsimonious VDJ recombination scenarios. In a later analysis, every TCR beta chain was defined by the combination of its CDR3 amino acid sequence and its V-gene family, and reads without a unique V-gene family were dropped. In a later analysis, around 650 highly shared, low-generation-probability nucleotide sequences were removed to address suspected cross-contamination and a sequencing artifact. A later analysis calculated a clonal expansion index for each public chain from normalized within-repertoire ranks of inferred template counts. A later analysis computed generation probabilities with a VDJ recombination model fitted to out-of-frame rearrangements, and checked the results against IGoR. In a later analysis, TCR-TCR, TCR-HLA and TCR-CMV co-occurrence was scored with hypergeometric tests, and a repertoire-size bias correction was applied to TCR pairs. A later analysis estimated false discovery rates by permuting HLA or CMV assignments 20 times. In a later analysis, co-occurring TCRs were grouped with DBSCAN, and TCRdist sequence similarity was added when clustering was performed within HLA-allele-positive subsets. Repertoires with fewer than 30,000 or more than 120,000 public chains were left out of co-occurrence clustering, as were a handful of repertoires with anomalous nucleotide sharing. TCRdb limited this immuneACCESS table to in-frame rearrangements with V and J called. A share of clones is missing; checked studies link under half to unresolved V genes, and the rest is unexplained. The V and J calls and clone size come from that table; D and trimming were worked out from the DNA. The table for this sample lists some 57,000 clones; less than 85% of them were counted only once. The ten largest account for approximately 19% of the sample.

The receptor comes from a woman in her fifties or sixties in good health and CMV-seropositive. Sequencing was done on a sample of PBMCs.

The DNA sequence follows: TGTGCCAGCAGCGCCGGGACAGGTTCCTACGAGCAGTACTTC. This translates into CASSAGTGSYEQYF. The chain is assembled from TRBV5-6 and TRBJ2-7; 8 nucleotides in the junction match TRBD1. Counted from cysteine to phenylalanine, this CDR3 has 14 amino acids. The DNA shown is the 42-base CDR3, in frame from base 1. CDR1 and CDR2 were assigned from the germline V gene as SGHDT and YYEEEE. For this chain, trimming is 4 bases at the V end and 1 base at the J end, and the number of junction bases without a gene match is 4.